Listed below are T cell receptor beta chains from one sample, sequenced in a study of blood T cell repertoires in COVID-19. Clones were sequenced by immunoSEQ multiplex PCR, and TCRdb holds only the in-frame ones, with some missing. The table records some 240,000 clones, around 85% of them present only once. Material for sequencing was PBMCs or T cells enriched from blood (not recorded which). These receptors all stem from a woman between 40 and 50 years old with acute COVID-19. Each CDR3 is given with its conserved first and last residue. The order of the fields is CDR3 DNA, CDR3 protein, V gene, J gene, D gene, clone size. D genes are given only for firm matches. Rows give clone size only sometimes, using once, few, many, or a class for an expanded clone.

DNA: TGTGCCAGCAGTTTAGGCCAGGGATGGGACGAGCAGTACTTC
CDR3: CASSLGQGWDEQYF
V: TRBV28
J: TRBJ2-7
D: -
size: -

DNA: TGTGCCAGTAGTATAAGGGGGAAGGCTAACTATGGCTACACCTTC
CDR3: CASSIRGKANYGYTF
V: TRBV19
J: TRBJ1-2
D: -
size: -

DNA: TGCGCCAGCAGCTCGGCGGGTGGCTATGGCTACACCTTC
CDR3: CASSSAGGYGYTF
V: TRBV5-1
J: TRBJ1-2
D: -
size: -

DNA: TGTGCCAGTAGTATTATAGACAGTTTAGATCAGCCCCAGCATTTT
CDR3: CASSIIDSLDQPQHF
V: TRBV19
J: TRBJ1-5
D: -
size: -

DNA: TGCGCCAGCAGTTCCAAGGGGGCGGGTGACTATGGCTACACCTTC
CDR3: CASSSKGAGDYGYTF
V: TRBV10-2
J: TRBJ1-2
D: TRBD1
size: -

DNA: TGTGCCAGCAGAGGTGGAGGAAGTGGGGAGCTGTTTTTT
CDR3: CASRGGGSGELFF
V: TRBV13
J: TRBJ2-2
D: -
size: -

DNA: TGTGCCAGCAGCAGGGGACAGACAGAGCAGTACTTC
CDR3: CASSRGQTEQYF
V: TRBV13
J: TRBJ2-7
D: TRBD1
size: -

DNA: TGCAGCGTTGCGGGACTAGCGGGAGCCAATGAGCAGTTCTTC
CDR3: CSVAGLAGANEQFF
V: TRBV29-1
J: TRBJ2-1
D: TRBD2
size: -

DNA: TGTGCCAGCAGCTTGGGGGACAGGGGCTACGAGCAGTACTTC
CDR3: CASSLGDRGYEQYF
V: TRBV7-3
J: TRBJ2-7
D: TRBD1
size: few

DNA: TGTGCCAGCAGTCATCTTGATCAGGGAAACTATGGCTACACCTTC
CDR3: CASSHLDQGNYGYTF
V: TRBV27
J: TRBJ1-2
D: -
size: -

DNA: TGTGCCAGCAGGTGGACAGGGCGCCAGCCCCAGCATTTT
CDR3: CASRWTGRQPQHF
V: TRBV2
J: TRBJ1-5
D: TRBD1
size: -

DNA: TGTGCCAGTAGTCCCGGGACAGGGGGTTACGAGCAGTACTTC
CDR3: CASSPGTGGYEQYF
V: TRBV19
J: TRBJ2-7
D: TRBD1
size: -

DNA: TGTGCCAGCTCACCAGGACAGGATGGCTACACCTTC
CDR3: CASSPGQDGYTF
V: TRBV18
J: TRBJ1-2
D: TRBD1
size: -

DNA: TGTGCCAGCAGCTACCTCAGGGGGGAAAAACTGTTTTTT
CDR3: CASSYLRGEKLFF
V: TRBV7-8
J: TRBJ1-4
D: TRBD1
size: -

DNA: TGTGCCAGCAGCCTGTGGACTAGCGGGATGAGGAATGAGCAGTTCTTC
CDR3: CASSLWTSGMRNEQFF
V: TRBV7-9
J: TRBJ2-1
D: TRBD2
size: -

DNA: TGTGCCAGTAGTAAATCCGGGACAGGGGCCTATAGCAATCAGCCCCAGCATTTT
CDR3: CASSKSGTGAYSNQPQHF
V: TRBV19
J: TRBJ1-5
D: TRBD1
size: -

DNA: TGCGCCAGCAGCCCTGGGAGACTAGCGGGAGACCCGCTATACAATGAGCAGTTCTTC
CDR3: CASSPGRLAGDPLYNEQFF
V: TRBV5-1
J: TRBJ2-1
D: TRBD2
size: -

DNA: TGTGCCAGCAGTTACTTGCGGGGCCCGGGACAGCCCCAGCATTTT
CDR3: CASSYLRGPGQPQHF
V: TRBV6-6
J: TRBJ1-5
D: -
size: -

DNA: TGTGCCAGTAGTTGGTTAAGGGGGCAGGTTGGGGCCAACGTCCTGACTTTC
CDR3: CASSWLRGQVGANVLTF
V: TRBV19
J: TRBJ2-6
D: TRBD1
size: few

DNA: TGTGCCAGCAGCTTCGAGCCGGGTCGGGCAGATACGCAGTATTTT
CDR3: CASSFEPGRADTQYF
V: TRBV5-6
J: TRBJ2-3
D: -
size: -

DNA: TGTGCCAGCAGCTTACCGACGGGATCCGGCACAGATACGCAGTATTTT
CDR3: CASSLPTGSGTDTQYF
V: TRBV9
J: TRBJ2-3
D: -
size: -

DNA: TGTGCCATCAGCATATCTCCGGGACAGGTGAACTATGGCTACACCTTC
CDR3: CAISISPGQVNYGYTF
V: TRBV10-3
J: TRBJ1-2
D: TRBD1
size: -

DNA: TGCAGCGTTCTACAGGGGGCTGTCGGGGAGCTGTTTTTT
CDR3: CSVLQGAVGELFF
V: TRBV29-1
J: TRBJ2-2
D: TRBD1
size: few

DNA: TGTGCCAGCAGTGAATTACTAGCGGGAGAAGAGACCCAGTACTTC
CDR3: CASSELLAGEETQYF
V: TRBV25-1
J: TRBJ2-5
D: TRBD2
size: -